The rows below give T cell receptor beta chains drawn from one sample of a study of T-cell memory formation after mild COVID-19. TCRdb passed the 5' RACE reads through MiXCR, listing each CDR3 protein once. The sample yields 200,000 to 250,000 distinct CDR3 sequences, under 30% seen once. Sequenced sample: PBMCs or a T cell subset sorted from them (not recorded which). Every receptor here comes from an adult woman who had mild COVID-19 (a few samples of this study predate the infection). Cell type and time point are not known. Each CDR3 is given with its conserved first and last residue. A D gene is named only where the DNA matches it firmly. Clone size appears in some rows only: once, few, many, or a class for an expanded clone.

d_call	v_call	cdr3_length	j_call	clone_size	cdr3_nt	cdr3_aa
TRBD2	TRBV12-3/TRBV12-4	16	TRBJ2-5	few	TGTGCCAGCAGTTCGGGTCGGGAGGGATTCCAAGAGACCCAGTACTTC	CASSSGREGFQETQYF
-	TRBV4-1	17	TRBJ2-3	-	TGCGCCAGCAGCCTTAGACAGGACTCCACGCTCACAGATACGCAGTATTTT	CASSLRQDSTLTDTQYF
TRBD1	TRBV6-6	16	TRBJ2-6	-	TGTGCCAGCCGGGACAGGGGAGAGGCAGGGGCCAACGTCCTGACTTTC	CASRDRGEAGANVLTF
-	TRBV6-1	13	TRBJ2-2	many	TGTGCCAGCGGTGCAGGGATCACCGGGGAGCTGTTTTTT	CASGAGITGELFF
-	TRBV20-1	13	TRBJ1-1	-	TGCAGTGCTAGCGGCAGGGGAAACACTGAAGCTTTCTTT	CSASGRGNTEAFF
TRBD2	TRBV7-9	16	TRBJ2-1	many	TGTGCCAGCAGCTTCGGGCGGGGACTAGATTACAATGAGCAGTTCTTC	CASSFGRGLDYNEQFF
-	TRBV5-1	15	TRBJ2-3	-	TGCGCCAGCAGCTCCCATTCCCTGGGCACAGATACGCAGTATTTT	CASSSHSLGTDTQYF
-	TRBV5-1	13	TRBJ2-5	few	TGCGCCAGCAGCCCTGTGGGGGAAGAGACCCAGTACTTC	CASSPVGEETQYF
-	TRBV6-6	15	TRBJ1-1	-	TGTGCCAGCAGCGACAGCCGCGCGTTGAACACTGAAGCTTTCTTT	CASSDSRALNTEAFF
-	TRBV29-1	13	TRBJ1-4	few	TGCAGCGTTGAAGAAGGGCCCAGTGAAAAACTGTTTTTT	CSVEEGPSEKLFF
-	TRBV28	15	TRBJ1-6	few	TGTGCCAGCAGTCAAGACAGCTCCTATAATTCACCCCTCCACTTT	CASSQDSSYNSPLHF
-	TRBV11-2	15	TRBJ2-1	few	TGTGCCAGCAGCCGAACACGAGGACCCTACAATGAGCAGTTCTTC	CASSRTRGPYNEQFF
TRBD2	TRBV18	16	TRBJ2-2	-	TGTGCCAGCTCAAACGGACTAGCGCGTAGCACCGGGGAGCTGTTTTTT	CASSNGLARSTGELFF
-	TRBV7-9	10	TRBJ1-1	-	TGTGCCAGCAGCTTAATTGAAGCTTTCTTT	CASSLIEAFF
-	TRBV15	17	TRBJ2-1	few	TGTGCCACCAGCATAAAAATCGGGACAACTCTTTACAATGAGCAGTTCTTC	CATSIKIGTTLYNEQFF
-	TRBV7-2	15	TRBJ1-1	-	TGTGCCAGCAGCTTAGGACACAACATGAACACTGAAGCTTTCTTT	CASSLGHNMNTEAFF
-	TRBV30	12	TRBJ1-1	few	TGTGCCTGGAGTGCGACGGGCACTGAAGCTTTCTTT	CAWSATGTEAFF
-	TRBV30	12	TRBJ2-2	few	TGTGCCTGGAGTTGGTTGGGCGGGGAGCTGTTTTTT	CAWSWLGGELFF